This T cell receptor (beta chain) comes out of a study of CD4 T cells in relation to SARS-CoV-2 and coronaviruses. Study-level information: Negative control cultures got HIV-1 Nef peptides or no peptide. Study-wide results and limits: Samples before the pandemic and after infection were not matched within any donor.

The CDR3 consists of 14 residues. The trim removed 7 bases at V and 4 bases at J, leaving 8 bases unmatched. Germline CDR1 and CDR2: SGHTA and FQGNSA. Sequencing was performed with immunoSEQ multiplex PCR; in TCRdb, only in-frame clones are kept and a portion is missing. The data hold about 11,000 clones, with about three quarters observed a single time. Unexposed donor CD4+ T cells date from about 2010-2019, before the COVID-19 pandemic. CD4+ T cells were isolated from the cells after about nine days of culture. Concerning this clone: What it binds is not known.

The V and J genes are TRBV7-2 and TRBJ2-7; 9 bases are a match to TRBD2. The source of this sequence is a human donor in good health. The sample was CD4+ T cells from PBMCs, cultured in vitro. The chain's CDR3 is CASNPGTSSYEQYF. For the CDR3, the DNA is TGTGCCAGCAACCCCGGGACTAGCTCTTACGAGCAGTACTTC.